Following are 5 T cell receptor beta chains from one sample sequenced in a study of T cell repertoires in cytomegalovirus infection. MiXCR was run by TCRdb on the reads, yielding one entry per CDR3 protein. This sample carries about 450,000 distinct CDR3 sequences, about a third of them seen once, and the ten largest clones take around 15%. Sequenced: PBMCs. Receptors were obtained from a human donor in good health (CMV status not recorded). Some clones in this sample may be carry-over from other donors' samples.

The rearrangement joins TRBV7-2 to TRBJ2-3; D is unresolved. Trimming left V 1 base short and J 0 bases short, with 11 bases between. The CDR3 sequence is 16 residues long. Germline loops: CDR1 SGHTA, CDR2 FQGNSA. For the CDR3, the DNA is TGTGCCAGCAGCTTAGGTCGTCAGCCTAGCACAGATACGCAGTATTTT. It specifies CASSLGRQPSTDTQYF.

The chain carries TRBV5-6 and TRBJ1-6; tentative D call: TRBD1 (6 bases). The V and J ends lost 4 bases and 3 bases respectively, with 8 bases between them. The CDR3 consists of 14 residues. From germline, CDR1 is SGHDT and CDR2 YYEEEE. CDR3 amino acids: CASSEGHYNSPLHF. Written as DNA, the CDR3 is TGTGCCAGCAGCGAGGGACACTATAATTCACCCCTCCACTTT.

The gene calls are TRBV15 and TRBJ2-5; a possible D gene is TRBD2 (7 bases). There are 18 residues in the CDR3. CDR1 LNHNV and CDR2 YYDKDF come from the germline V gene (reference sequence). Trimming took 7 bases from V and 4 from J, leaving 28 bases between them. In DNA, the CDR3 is TGTGCCACCAACGGACCCGGGGTCGGGCGGGGGCCCCGAGAGACCCAGTACTTC. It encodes CATNGPGVGRGPRETQYF.

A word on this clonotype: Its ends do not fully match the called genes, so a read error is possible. Here the CDR3 DNA reads TGTGCCAGCAGCTTGGGCGGTGAAGCTTTCTGG. Translation: CASSLGGEAFW. This rearrangement joins TRBV7-2 to TRBJ1-1; D not certain. The CDR3 is made up of 11 amino acids. Germline V gene data show CDR1 as SGHTA and CDR2 as FQGNSA.

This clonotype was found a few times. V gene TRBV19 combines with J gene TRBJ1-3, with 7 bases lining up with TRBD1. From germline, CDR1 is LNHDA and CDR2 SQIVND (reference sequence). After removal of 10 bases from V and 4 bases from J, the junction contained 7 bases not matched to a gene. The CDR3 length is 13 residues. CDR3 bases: TGTGCCACTCAAGGGACAGTCGGAAACACCATATATTTT. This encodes CATQGTVGNTIYF.